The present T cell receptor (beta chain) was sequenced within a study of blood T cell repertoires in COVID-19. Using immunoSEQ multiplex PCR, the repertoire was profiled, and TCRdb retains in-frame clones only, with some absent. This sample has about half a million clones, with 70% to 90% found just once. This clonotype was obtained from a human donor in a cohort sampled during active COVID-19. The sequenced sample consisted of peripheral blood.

CDR3 DNA: TGTGCCAGCAGCCCGGAACCGGGGGCTGGAAACACCATATATTTT. It specifies CASSPEPGAGNTIYF. The rearrangement uses TRBV5-6 and TRBJ1-3; weak D call: TRBD1 (5 bases). Trimming took off 4 bases at V and 2 bases at J, with 13 bases between the two ends. CDR3 length equals 15 residues. The germline gives CDR1 SGHDT, CDR2 YYEEEE.